The rows below give T cell receptor beta chains drawn from one sample of a study of T cell responses to AZD1222 COVID-19 vaccine. The data were produced by immunoSEQ multiplex PCR, yet TCRdb's version contains in-frame clones alone and is incomplete. This sample carries roughly 110,000 clones, around nine tenths of them seen once, and the ten largest clones take 12%. The specimen comprised peripheral blood, sampled on day 0 of AZD1222 vaccination. The receptors here all came from an adult in good health. Each CDR3 is given with its conserved first and last residue. Each record gives: V gene, clone size, D gene, J gene, CDR3 DNA, CDR3 protein. The D gene is left open where the match is weak. Clone size, where shown, is once, few, many, or a class for clones that have expanded.

v_gene: TRBV6-6; abundance: .; d_gene: TRBD1; j_gene: TRBJ1-1; CDR3nt: TGTGCCAGCAGTCGTCCTGGGACAGGGGGCGCTAATTCTGAAGCTTTCTTT; CDR3aa: CASSRPGTGGANSEAFF
v_gene: TRBV2; abundance: .; d_gene: .; j_gene: TRBJ2-6; CDR3nt: TGTGCCAGCACTCTAGGGGCCAACGTCCTGACTTTC; CDR3aa: CASTLGANVLTF
v_gene: TRBV7-2; abundance: .; d_gene: TRBD2; j_gene: TRBJ2-7; CDR3nt: TGTGCCAGCAGCCAATTCCCGGGACTAGCGGCCGAGCAGTACTTC; CDR3aa: CASSQFPGLAAEQYF
v_gene: TRBV5-1; abundance: once; d_gene: .; j_gene: TRBJ2-7; CDR3nt: TGCGCCAGCAGCTTGGAATCAGGGTCGGGCGAGCAGTACTTC; CDR3aa: CASSLESGSGEQYF
v_gene: TRBV2; abundance: few; d_gene: .; j_gene: TRBJ1-2; CDR3nt: TGTGCCAGCAGTGAGTTTCCTTCCAACTATGGCTACACCTTC; CDR3aa: CASSEFPSNYGYTF
v_gene: TRBV18; abundance: .; d_gene: .; j_gene: TRBJ1-5; CDR3nt: TGTGCCAGCTCACCAGCCCGGGCAGGGGCCAAACTATATAGCAATCAGCCCCAGCATTTT; CDR3aa: CASSPARAGAKLYSNQPQHF
v_gene: TRBV7-3; abundance: .; d_gene: .; j_gene: TRBJ1-1; CDR3nt: TGTGCCAGCAGCTTTGGCTGGGGTGAAGCTTTCTTT; CDR3aa: CASSFGWGEAFF
v_gene: TRBV27; abundance: .; d_gene: .; j_gene: TRBJ1-6; CDR3nt: TGTGCCAGCAGTTTAAGGGTCACAGAGGATTCACCCCTCCACTTT; CDR3aa: CASSLRVTEDSPLHF
v_gene: TRBV7-3; abundance: .; d_gene: TRBD1; j_gene: TRBJ2-3; CDR3nt: TGTGCCAGCAGCCCACAGGGGGCGGCAGATACGCAGTATTTT; CDR3aa: CASSPQGAADTQYF
v_gene: TRBV18; abundance: .; d_gene: TRBD1; j_gene: TRBJ2-7; CDR3nt: TGTGCCAGCTCACCTATTCCGACAGGGGGAAACTACGAGCAGTACTTC; CDR3aa: CASSPIPTGGNYEQYF
v_gene: TRBV18; abundance: .; d_gene: TRBD2; j_gene: TRBJ2-5; CDR3nt: TGTGCCAGCTCGCCGCTAGCGGGAGAGACCCAGTACTTC; CDR3aa: CASSPLAGETQYF
v_gene: TRBV5-6; abundance: .; d_gene: .; j_gene: TRBJ2-2; CDR3nt: TGTGCCAGCAGCTTGTCCCCGGACACCGGGGAGCTGTTTTTT; CDR3aa: CASSLSPDTGELFF
v_gene: TRBV20-1; abundance: .; d_gene: .; j_gene: TRBJ2-1; CDR3nt: TGCAGTGCTAGTTTTACTAGGGCGGGCGAGCAGTTCTTC; CDR3aa: CSASFTRAGEQFF
v_gene: TRBV24-1; abundance: .; d_gene: TRBD2; j_gene: TRBJ2-1; CDR3nt: TGTGCCACCAGTGGGAATAGCGGGAGAGGGAATGAGCAGTTCTTC; CDR3aa: CATSGNSGRGNEQFF
v_gene: TRBV10-3; abundance: .; d_gene: TRBD1; j_gene: TRBJ1-2; CDR3nt: TGTGCCACCCGGGGACAGCTACCCGGCTACACCTTC; CDR3aa: CATRGQLPGYTF
v_gene: TRBV9; abundance: .; d_gene: .; j_gene: TRBJ2-1; CDR3nt: TGTGCCAGCAGCGTAGGTGGCGTCCCTTCGGGTGAGCAGTTCTTC; CDR3aa: CASSVGGVPSGEQFF
v_gene: TRBV18; abundance: .; d_gene: TRBD1; j_gene: TRBJ1-3; CDR3nt: TGTGCCAGCTCATTTACCGGGACAGGGGGCGGTGGAAACACCATATATTTT; CDR3aa: CASSFTGTGGGGNTIYF
v_gene: TRBV10-2; abundance: .; d_gene: TRBD1; j_gene: TRBJ1-5; CDR3nt: TGCGCCGGGGGGACAGGGACTCAGCCCCAGCATTTT; CDR3aa: CAGGTGTQPQHF
v_gene: TRBV7-9; abundance: .; d_gene: .; j_gene: TRBJ2-2; CDR3nt: TGTGCCAGCAGCTTAGCAGGGGAGCGGTTATACACCGGGGAGCTGTTTTTT; CDR3aa: CASSLAGERLYTGELFF
v_gene: TRBV3-1/TRBV3-2; abundance: .; d_gene: .; j_gene: TRBJ2-6; CDR3nt: TGTGCCAGCAGCCAAGAAACAAAGTGTGGCGGGTCCAGCTCTGGGGCCAACGTCCTGACTTTC; CDR3aa: CASSQETKCGGSSSGANVLTF
v_gene: TRBV19; abundance: few; d_gene: TRBD1; j_gene: TRBJ1-2; CDR3nt: TGTGCCAGTAGGAGCTTCGGACAGGGCGACTATGGCTACACCTTC; CDR3aa: CASRSFGQGDYGYTF
v_gene: TRBV2; abundance: .; d_gene: .; j_gene: TRBJ2-7; CDR3nt: TGTGCCAGCAATCTCCCAGGGGTTGGCGAGCAGTACTTC; CDR3aa: CASNLPGVGEQYF
v_gene: TRBV5-1; abundance: .; d_gene: TRBD1; j_gene: TRBJ2-5; CDR3nt: TGCGCCAGCATCGACGGGACAGGGAACCAAGAGACCCAGTACTTC; CDR3aa: CASIDGTGNQETQYF
v_gene: TRBV27; abundance: .; d_gene: TRBD1; j_gene: TRBJ1-2; CDR3nt: TGTGCCAGCAGGGCTTCGGCAGGGGGGGTTTATGGCTACACCTTC; CDR3aa: CASRASAGGVYGYTF
v_gene: TRBV6-5; abundance: .; d_gene: .; j_gene: TRBJ1-2; CDR3nt: TGTGCCACTAAAGAGGAGGGGGACTATGGCTACACCTTC; CDR3aa: CATKEEGDYGYTF
v_gene: TRBV19; abundance: few; d_gene: TRBD2; j_gene: TRBJ2-5; CDR3nt: TGTGCCAGTAGTAAACCGGGACTAGGGTCCGAGACCCAGTACTTC; CDR3aa: CASSKPGLGSETQYF
v_gene: TRBV19; abundance: .; d_gene: TRBD1; j_gene: TRBJ2-1; CDR3nt: TGTGCCAGTAGGGGACAGGGGGCTAGGAATGAGCAGTTCTTC; CDR3aa: CASRGQGARNEQFF
v_gene: TRBV7-6; abundance: .; d_gene: .; j_gene: TRBJ2-7; CDR3nt: TGTGCCAGCAGCCCGAGACAGGTCTACGAGCAGTACTTC; CDR3aa: CASSPRQVYEQYF
v_gene: TRBV28; abundance: .; d_gene: TRBD1; j_gene: TRBJ1-1; CDR3nt: TGTGCCAGCAGTTTCGTCAACAGGGGATCCACTGAAGCTTTCTTT; CDR3aa: CASSFVNRGSTEAFF
v_gene: TRBV7-9; abundance: few; d_gene: .; j_gene: TRBJ1-3; CDR3nt: TGTGCCAGCAGCTTATTGGGAAGTGGAAACACCATATATTTT; CDR3aa: CASSLLGSGNTIYF
v_gene: TRBV14; abundance: .; d_gene: .; j_gene: TRBJ1-1; CDR3nt: TGTGCCAGCAGCCAACGGGGATTTCCCAACACTGAAGCTTTCTTT; CDR3aa: CASSQRGFPNTEAFF
v_gene: TRBV9; abundance: .; d_gene: .; j_gene: TRBJ1-1; CDR3nt: TGTGCCAGCAGCAGACGGGCGGCCACTGAAGCTTTCTTT; CDR3aa: CASSRRAATEAFF
v_gene: TRBV6-4; abundance: .; d_gene: TRBD1; j_gene: TRBJ2-1; CDR3nt: TGTGCCAGCAGTCCCGGGACAGGGGGAAATGAGCAGTTCTTC; CDR3aa: CASSPGTGGNEQFF
v_gene: TRBV5-1; abundance: .; d_gene: .; j_gene: TRBJ1-2; CDR3nt: TGCGCCAGCAGCTTCGAATCCGACAGGACCCAAGGGGGCTACACCTTC; CDR3aa: CASSFESDRTQGGYTF
v_gene: TRBV7-2; abundance: .; d_gene: .; j_gene: TRBJ2-7; CDR3nt: TGTGCCAGCAGCTTATACGGGCCGAGCTCCTACGAGCAGTACTTC; CDR3aa: CASSLYGPSSYEQYF
v_gene: TRBV7-8; abundance: .; d_gene: .; j_gene: TRBJ2-7; CDR3nt: TGTGCCAGCAGCATCGGCCAAGCCTCCTACGAGCAGTACTTC; CDR3aa: CASSIGQASYEQYF
v_gene: TRBV29-1; abundance: .; d_gene: .; j_gene: TRBJ2-4; CDR3nt: TGCAGCGTTGAGGGGCTTGGCGGGAAAAACATTCAGTACTTC; CDR3aa: CSVEGLGGKNIQYF
v_gene: TRBV18; abundance: .; d_gene: .; j_gene: TRBJ2-1; CDR3nt: TGTGCCAGCTCACCTGGGAGAATCGGAAAAAATGAGCAGTTCTTC; CDR3aa: CASSPGRIGKNEQFF
v_gene: TRBV19; abundance: .; d_gene: .; j_gene: TRBJ1-1; CDR3nt: TGTGCCAGTAGTATAGCGGCCGAGTCCACTGAAGCTTTCTTT; CDR3aa: CASSIAAESTEAFF
v_gene: TRBV7-6; abundance: .; d_gene: .; j_gene: TRBJ1-1; CDR3nt: TGTGCCAGCAGCCCAGGAGGAACTGAAGCTTTCTTT; CDR3aa: CASSPGGTEAFF
v_gene: TRBV6-5; abundance: once; d_gene: .; j_gene: TRBJ2-6; CDR3nt: TGTGCAGCGTTACGGACTGGGGCCAACGTCCTGACTTTC; CDR3aa: CAALRTGANVLTF
v_gene: TRBV3-1/TRBV3-2; abundance: .; d_gene: .; j_gene: TRBJ2-7; CDR3nt: TGTGCCAGCAGCCAAGATCGGGACTTGGTCCACTACGAGCAGTACTTC; CDR3aa: CASSQDRDLVHYEQYF
v_gene: TRBV7-8; abundance: .; d_gene: .; j_gene: TRBJ2-5; CDR3nt: TGTGCCAGCAGCTTAGATCGGGGTCTAGAGACCCAGTACTTC; CDR3aa: CASSLDRGLETQYF
v_gene: TRBV28; abundance: .; d_gene: .; j_gene: TRBJ1-1; CDR3nt: TGTGCCAGCAGTTTAGCAGGACTCTCCACTGAAGCTTTCTTT; CDR3aa: CASSLAGLSTEAFF
v_gene: TRBV5-1; abundance: .; d_gene: .; j_gene: TRBJ2-5; CDR3nt: TGCGCCAGCAGCCCCGTGGGTAAGGAGACCCAGTACTTC; CDR3aa: CASSPVGKETQYF
v_gene: TRBV18; abundance: .; d_gene: .; j_gene: TRBJ1-2; CDR3nt: TGTGCCAGCTCACCACCGGATTTCGGTGGCTACACCTTC; CDR3aa: CASSPPDFGGYTF
v_gene: TRBV3-1/TRBV3-2; abundance: .; d_gene: .; j_gene: TRBJ1-4; CDR3nt: TGTGCCAGCAGCCAAGAAGCGGGGGGTATAGAAAAACTGTTTTTT; CDR3aa: CASSQEAGGIEKLFF
v_gene: TRBV19; abundance: .; d_gene: TRBD1; j_gene: TRBJ2-5; CDR3nt: TGTGCCAGTACACGACAGGGGATGGGAGAGACCCAGTACTTC; CDR3aa: CASTRQGMGETQYF
v_gene: TRBV7-8; abundance: .; d_gene: .; j_gene: TRBJ1-3; CDR3nt: TGTGCCAGCAGTCTGGACACCTTCTCTGGAAACACCATATATTTT; CDR3aa: CASSLDTFSGNTIYF